Below, 11 T cell receptor beta chains from the same sample are listed, as sequenced in a study of blood T cell repertoires in COVID-19. Clones were sequenced by immunoSEQ multiplex PCR, and TCRdb holds only the in-frame ones, with some missing. In the table there are 300,000 to 450,000 clones, 80% to 90% of which are singletons. The specimen sequenced was peripheral blood. Receptor source: a woman aged 60-75 years with COVID-19, enrolled during active disease.

The chain is built from TRBV5-6 and TRBJ2-7; D unresolved. This CDR3 comprises 12 residues. The germline V and J ends were trimmed by 0 bases and 6 bases, with 7 bases remaining between them. Germline V gene lookup returns CDR1 SGHDT and CDR2 YYEEEE. The CDR3 DNA reads as TGTGCCAGCAGCTTGGGATTAGCCGAGCAGTACTTC. It yields the protein CASSLGLAEQYF.

This chain uses TRBV28 with TRBJ1-1; no clear D. The ends were cut back, 5 bases at V and 2 bases at J, with 15 bases in the middle. CDR1 and CDR2 from the germline V gene are MDHEN and SYDVKM. CDR3 length: 15 amino acids. CDR3 sequence (DNA): TGTGCCAGCAGTCCTCTAGGCGGACTCAACACTGAAGCTTTCTTT. Translation gives CASSPLGGLNTEAFF.

This clone is a singleton in its sample. The chain has TRBV11-2 and TRBJ2-7; 14 bases are shared with TRBD2. Germline V lookup: CDR1 SGHAT, CDR2 FQNNGV. The CDR3 spans 16 residues. Trimming at V came to 5 bases and at J to 2 bases, leaving 5 bases not matched to a gene. CDR3 DNA: TGTGCCAGCAGCCCCCAGACTAGCGGGGGGGCCTACGAGCAGTACTTC. Its translation: CASSPQTSGGAYEQYF.

This clone was observed once. In DNA form, the CDR3 reads TGTGCCAGCAGCCAAGTTGTCGACAGGGGCTTCGGGTTTCAGCCCCAGCATTTT. Translating it yields CASSQVVDRGFGFQPQHF. The chain employs TRBV4-2 and TRBJ1-5; TRBD1 matches 8 bases. CDR3 size: 18 residues. V lost 1 base, J lost 6 bases, and 14 bases stayed unmatched. Germline V CDR1 and CDR2: LGHNA, YNFKEQ.

The chain recombines TRBV29-1 with TRBJ1-5, with D possibly being TRBD1 (6 bases). This CDR3 is built from 13 residues. Trimming stripped 6 bases from V and 4 bases from J, with 13 bases between. CDR1 is SQVTM and CDR2 is ANQGSEA in the germline V gene. The CDR3: CSVQTGSNQPQHF. CDR3 DNA: TGCAGCGTCCAAACAGGGTCAAATCAGCCCCAGCATTTT.

The chain uses TRBV7-6 and TRBJ1-4; 7 bases are shared with TRBD1. Trimming at V came to 0 bases and at J to 8 bases, leaving 12 bases not matched to a gene. Germline loops: CDR1 SGHVS, CDR2 FNYEAQ. This CDR3 is 17 amino acids long. CDR3 bases: TGTGCCAGCAGCTTAGCATACAGGGGCCGGGTGGCGGAAAAACTGTTTTTT. Translated: CASSLAYRGRVAEKLFF. The entire variable domain, with the rest obtained from reference TRBV7-6 and TRBJ1-4, is as follows: GAGVSQSPRYKVTKRGQDVALRCDPISGHVSLYWYRQALGQGPEFLTYFNYEAQQDKSGLPNDRFSAERPEGSISTLTIQRTEQRDSAMYRCASSLAYRGRVAEKLFFGSGTQLSVL.

The V gene is TRBV7-3, the J gene TRBJ2-5, with 12 positions matching TRBD1. This CDR3 spans 16 amino acids. V was pared by 5 bases and J by 5 bases, with 9 bases of the junction left unmatched. Germline values: CDR1 SGHTA, CDR2 FQGTGA. CDR3 in amino acids: CASSPASGTGGETQYF. In DNA form, the CDR3 reads TGTGCCAGCAGCCCAGCTAGCGGGACAGGGGGCGAGACCCAGTACTTC.

The chain combines TRBV12-5 with TRBJ2-7, with D possibly matching TRBD1 (6 bases). The CDR3 extends over 16 amino acids. The V and J ends lost 2 bases and 5 bases respectively, with 19 bases between them. The germline CDR1 and CDR2 sequences are LGHNT and FRNRAP. The CDR3 bases are TGTGCTAGTGGTTTGTTGGGGGCAGGGCCGTTGGACGAGCAGTACTTC. This codes for CASGLLGAGPLDEQYF.

This clone has a handful of counts. This chain joins TRBV7-3 and TRBJ1-1, with 8 bases identical to TRBD1. Germline loops: CDR1 SGHTA, CDR2 FQGTGA. CDR3 length equals 12 residues. Trimming took 4 bases from V and 6 from J; bases not matched to a gene: 1. The CDR3 here is CASSSTGAEAFF. Here the CDR3 DNA reads TGTGCCAGCAGCTCGACAGGGGCTGAAGCTTTCTTT. Combining the CDR3 with reference TRBV7-3 and TRBJ1-1 gives the whole variable domain GAGVSQTPSNKVTEKGKYVELRCDPISGHTALYWYRQSLGQGPEFLIYFQGTGAADDSGLPNDRFFAVRPEGSVSTLKIQRTERGDSAVYLCASSSTGAEAFFGQGTRLTVV.

The DNA for the CDR3 is TGTGCCAGCAGTTACTCGAGTCGGTCGACAGCTGAAGCTTTCTTT. Translation gives CASSYSSRSTAEAFF. This chain connects TRBV6-5 to TRBJ1-1; tentatively, D is TRBD1 (5 bases). Trimming cost V 0 bases and J 6 bases, with 14 bases left between them. Per the germline V gene, CDR1 is MNHEY and CDR2 is SVGAGI. There are 15 residues in the CDR3.

CDR3 residues: CASSPRNREGGYTF. CDR3 in DNA: TGTGCCAGCAGTCCTAGGAACAGGGAGGGTGGCTACACCTTC. The chain joins TRBV6-6 to TRBJ1-2; TRBD1 is a possible D gene (6 bases). V was trimmed by 5 bases and J by 7 bases, leaving 17 bases between them. This CDR3 comprises 14 residues. Germline CDR1 reads MNHNY; CDR2 reads SVGAGI (reference sequence).